This entry describes one TCR beta chain. It lacks a known antigen. Base quality data are lacking; no much larger clone is found one base away. Library method: the immunoSEQ multiplex PCR assay. For the multiplex PCR, a mixture combining 60 forward primers for TCR Vbeta segments and 13 reverse primers for TCR Jbeta segments was used. The CDR3 region of rearranged TCR beta genes was amplified from genomic DNA by a multiplex PCR assay. The Illumina HiSeq System was used to sequence the amplified TCR beta libraries as 87-base-pair reads. The authors' pipeline ran thus. Across the roughly 600 repertoires, a later analysis counted about 81 million unique TCR beta chains, approximately 12 million of which were shared by at least two donors. A nearest-neighbor algorithm error-corrected the raw reads and collapsed the reads into unique sequences, merging closely related sequences to remove PCR and sequencing errors. CDR3 sequences were aligned to IMGT reference sequences to assign V, D and J gene segments. Each retained sequence needed at least a six-nucleotide match to both a V gene segment and a J gene segment. A rearrangement was called productive if the CDR3 had no stop codons and remained in frame with V and J, and every other rearrangement was called non-productive. CDR3 was defined according to IMGT convention as the region running from the second conserved V-encoded cysteine to the conserved J-encoded phenylalanine. In an earlier analysis of some 550 of the donors, sequences lacking an unambiguous match to a single V gene segment were excluded. In an earlier analysis of a few hundred of the donors, a V segment was called functional when productive rearrangements were above 56.7%, and segregating when the standard deviation between donors exceeded 5%. A statistical classification framework was built to diagnose cytomegalovirus status from the catalog of TCR beta chain sequences. In a later analysis, V and J genes were assigned by comparing TCR nucleotide sequences against IMGT/GENE-DB human TR gene sequences. Using the TCRdist pipeline, a later analysis assigned CDR3 sequences along with most-parsimonious VDJ recombination scenarios. In a later analysis, each TCR beta chain was defined by its CDR3 amino acid sequence together with its V-gene family, and reads without a unique V-gene family were excluded. In a later analysis, approximately 640 highly shared, low-generation-probability nucleotide sequences were removed to address suspected cross-contamination and a sequencing artifact. For each public chain, a later analysis derived a clonal expansion index from normalized ranks of inferred template counts within each repertoire. Generation probabilities in a later analysis came from a VDJ recombination model fitted to out-of-frame rearrangements, and those results were checked against IGoR. In a later analysis, TCR-TCR, TCR-HLA and TCR-CMV co-occurrence was scored with hypergeometric tests, and a repertoire-size bias correction was applied to TCR pairs. A later analysis estimated false discovery rates by permuting HLA or CMV assignments 20 times. In a later analysis, co-occurring TCRs were grouped with DBSCAN, and TCRdist sequence similarity was added when clustering was performed within HLA-allele-positive subsets. Repertoires with fewer than 30,000 or more than 120,000 public chains were left out of co-occurrence clustering, as were five repertoires with anomalous nucleotide sharing. Held by TCRdb, this immuneACCESS table contains in-frame sequences only and omits some clones. Under half of the omission traces to an unresolved V gene where checked; the cause of the rest is unknown. V, J and clone size are taken as reported in that table, and D and trimming were inferred from the DNA itself. This sample gives around 130,000 clones in total; 73% of them show up just once. Around 2.1% of the sample goes to the ten largest clones.

In total, 500 to 700 healthy bone marrow donors made up the cohort. Cohort members were all nominally healthy when sampled, although unrecorded immune exposures were likely present. The donor was CMV seropositive and belonged to the group of 250 to 300 seropositive cohort members. A peripheral blood sample was provided by each donor, and peripheral blood mononuclear cells were used for TCR beta sequencing. Genomic DNA was extracted from the blood cell samples with the Qiagen DNeasy Blood Extraction Kit. V loses 0 bases of germline sequence and J loses 6 bases, and the interval between the two ends is 18 bases. In the germline V gene, CDR1 corresponds to MNHEY and CDR2 to SVGAGI. From the cysteine up to the phenylalanine, the CDR3 has a length of 16 residues. The entry retains the CDR3 DNA only, 48 bases that are in frame from base 1. These data are taken from a study of cytomegalovirus exposure and HLA in healthy donors (dated by TCRdb to the late 2010s). Some background on the complete study: According to an earlier analysis of 587 of the donors, some 180 million T cells yielded 100 million or so unique TCR beta sequences and about 300 Gb of sequence data. Because of strong linkage in the cohort, roughly five DR-DQ haplotypes were treated as single units for association and clustering. High-throughput TCR immunosequencing, statistical association of individual TCRs with disease status, and machine learning were combined to predict cytomegalovirus infection status. A later analysis re-analyzed previously published TCR beta repertoires from approximately 670 donors and added high-resolution HLA genotyping to study TCR occurrence patterns. All discovery cohort repertoires had been generated using a single sequencing platform. Of the roughly 400 genotyped donors, about 80% fell in the genetic ancestry cluster associated with self-reported Caucasian donors. Donor age, sex, ethnicity and CMV serostatus were compiled alongside the repertoire data. The later analysis used no new phenotypic data to find candidate immune exposures, relying instead on TCR beta sequences and their occurrence across donors. An early release covering 550 to 650 HLA-typed donors comprised about 290 gigabases of sequencing data and tens of millions of unique TCR sequences. The study aimed to test whether signatures of past pathogen exposure could be identified by cataloging public T cell receptors. An earlier analysis of fewer than 750 of the donors used high-throughput TCR beta sequencing to judge whether each TCR beta V gene segment behaved as functional or pseudogenic. Besides the first cohort of approximately 710 subjects, a separate validation cohort made up of roughly 120 different subjects was used. Both class I and class II loci were covered by HLA typing, at four-digit resolution. The study profiled the T cell repertoires of hundreds of subjects by immunosequencing and related them to cytomegalovirus serostatus. Among a few hundred genotyped donors of the cohort, an average of approximately 250,000 unique TCR beta nucleotide sequences were sequenced per donor, approximately 20% of them non-productive. The number of donors typed differed by locus, with about 629-630 for A, B, C, DRB1 and DQB1, over 500 for DQA1, nearly 610 for DPA1, and around 430 for DPB1. Genome-wide SNP genotypes for about 65% of the 666 donors were used in a later genetic analysis, which treated that subset as a discovery cohort.

Broad study findings and their caveats: In an earlier analysis of around 600 of the donors, most TCR beta V segments were observed in productive rearrangements about 87% or about 30% of the time, broadly matching IMGT annotations. In a later analysis, HLA-associated TCR beta chains showed more clonal expansion and lower generation probabilities than non-associated chains that were equally common. In a later analysis, most CMV-associated TCR beta chains were found to appear HLA-restricted, with HLA associations seemingly driven largely by CMV exposure. About 17 rarely observed V segments, including chromosome 9 orphons, were excluded from the earlier analysis of approximately 500 of the donors because counts were too low. Cytomegalovirus status was reported to be diagnosed by the classifier with high specificity and sensitivity in both the original and validation cohorts. A few of the identified cytomegalovirus-associated TCR beta chains were confirmed in vitro to be specific for cytomegalovirus antigens. Presence/absence analyses assumed roughly uniform sequencing depth across donors, an assumption that may not hold. A further reported finding was that TCR beta sequences accurately predicted the HLA-A and HLA-B alleles for most subjects in the first cohort. Some IMGT-functional V segments, including TRBV6-2 and TRBV6-3, could not be told apart with the 87-base-pair reads, so those segments were excluded. For the cohort, immune exposure information was limited to CMV serostatus. A later genetic analysis reported fewer N-insertions in productive TCRs among donors in an Asian-associated ancestry cluster than the approximately 670-donor mean. Several of the top co-occurrence clusters appeared to be linked to parvovirus B19, influenza, CMV and Epstein-Barr virus, according to a later analysis. An association between a missense DCLRE1C variant and V-gene and J-gene trimming of TCR beta chains was found in a later genetic analysis and replicated in an independent cohort. In the study, some 160 TCR beta chains were listed as associated with cytomegalovirus. Linkage disequilibrium might explain the correlated functional status among segregating V segments, but an unknown experimental factor could not be ruled out. In a later analysis, TCR association rates were found to vary across HLA loci, with the most associated TCRs seen for DRB1 alleles and the fewest for HLA-C alleles. Because HLA typing was missing for some donors at each locus, association tests included only the typed subset. Most TCR sequences were seen in very few donors, while some public TCRs were found in many individuals. At a false discovery rate of 0.05, a later analysis linked approximately 18,000 TCR beta sequences to specific HLA alleles. A cluster of highly shared sequence variants was judged likely to represent a technical artifact of the sequencing pipeline. When HLA alleles, especially DR and DQ, strongly co-occurred, attributing TCR associations to individual alleles was difficult. The authors suggested that the approach could potentially be extended to other disease states and immunological phenotypes. This cohort had only TCR beta chains sequenced, and the lack of alpha or paired-chain data limited which features could be detected.

Rearrangement joined TRBV6-5 to TRBJ2-7; the D region possibly corresponds to TRBD2 (5 bases align). Sequences were obtained from PBMCs. The sequence derives from a woman aged 40 to 50 in good health and CMV-seropositive. CDR3 loop: CASSYSTSSFLSEQYF. DNA sequence: TGTGCCAGCAGTTACTCGACGTCTAGCTTTCTTAGCGAGCAGTACTTC.